The present T cell receptor (beta chain) was sequenced within a study of blood T cell repertoires in COVID-19. The CDR3 is made up of 13 amino acids. Germline CDR1 and CDR2: GTSNPN and SVGIG (reference sequence). The trim removed 2 bases at V and 7 bases at J, leaving 7 bases unmatched. Per the authors' pipeline: Amplification from reference gene primers served as the basis for estimated nucleated cell counts. Sequenced by immunoSEQ multiplex PCR; TCRdb stores in-frame clones only, minus some. The V and J calls and the clone size are those of that table, but D and trimming were determined from the DNA. The sample lists 270,000 or so clones, 86% occurring once.

Sequences were obtained from peripheral blood. The clonotype originates from a woman in her 30s with active or convalescent COVID-19. V and J are TRBV30 and TRBJ1-1; 7 bases agree with TRBD1. The CDR3 region is CAWSSPDRNEAFF. CDR3 in DNA: TGTGCCTGGAGTTCCCCGGACAGGAATGAAGCTTTCTTT.